This T cell receptor (beta chain) was profiled in a study of T cells after yellow fever vaccination. Study outcomes and limitations: In post-booster samples, most primary-vaccination clones reappeared (just under 97% CD4, approximately 91% CD8). The study found a weaker secondary response that peaked faster, day 5 versus 15. The CD4 and CD8 compartments had a small share of their clonotypes in common.

The CDR3 is made up of 13 amino acids. Germline V lookup: CDR1 DFQATT, CDR2 SNEGSKA (reference sequence). V was cut by 6 bases and J by 2 bases, with 11 bases left in between. Production of TCR cDNA was by 5'RACE template switching, which also added a universal primer site and UMIs. TCRdb passed the 5' RACE reads through MiXCR, listing each CDR3 protein once. The table includes more than 95,000 distinct CDR3 sequences, about 15% detected once. This clonotype was detected once. Its antigen is not known. The chain has TRBV20-1 and TRBJ2-1; perhaps TRBD2 as D (6 bases). This clonotype was obtained from a man aged 18-30 years who received the YFV17D yellow fever vaccine. The sequenced sample was CD8+ T cells sorted from PBMCs, obtained 5 days after the yellow fever booster vaccination. CDR3 in DNA: TGCAGTGCCTCACTAGCCACCTACAATGAGCAGTTCTTC. The encoded protein is CSASLATYNEQFF.